These T cell receptor beta chains were read from a single sample in a study of Ad26.COV2.S vaccination and SARS-CoV-2 variants. Profiled with immunoSEQ multiplex PCR; TCRdb holds only in-frame clones, not every one. The sample consists of about 350,000 clones, about 88% of them appearing once. Sample: peripheral blood, taken in a trial of Ad26.COV2.S vaccine versus placebo. These receptors all stem from a person between 18 and 65 years old who received the Ad26.COV2.S COVID-19 vaccine or a placebo. CDR3s include the opening cysteine and the closing phenylalanine or tryptophan. Only part of the rows carry a size: once, few, many, or a class if the clone is expanded.

length	V	J	size	CDR3
15	TRBV5-6	TRBJ2-7	NA	CASSLGAGIENEQYF
16	TRBV7-2	TRBJ2-1	NA	CASSLGGRTRLGEQFF
15	TRBV4-3	TRBJ2-2	NA	CASNQGLPGTGELFF
13	TRBV2	TRBJ2-2	few	CASLQRRAGELFF
14	TRBV6-5	TRBJ2-1	NA	CASTPSGGAREQFF
12	TRBV13	TRBJ1-1	NA	CASSRENTEAFF
14	TRBV19	TRBJ2-3	NA	CASSIGLGTDTQYF
16	TRBV7-2	TRBJ2-2	NA	CASSPLGQGSTGELFF
15	TRBV18	TRBJ2-1	NA	CASSQGQGAYNEQFF
15	TRBV7-6	TRBJ1-6	NA	CASSLEQSGNSPLHF
12	TRBV18	TRBJ1-3	once	CASSPERDTIYF
14	TRBV18	TRBJ2-7	NA	CASSLAGGTYEQYF
16	TRBV30	TRBJ1-3	NA	CAWSRGNRGSGNTIYF
14	TRBV11-2	TRBJ2-7	NA	CASSFGTGEYEQYF
15	TRBV5-1	TRBJ2-7	NA	CASRQRGQGSYEQYF
13	TRBV30	TRBJ1-1	NA	CAWRFRVDTEAFF
15	TRBV11-2	TRBJ1-4	NA	CASSSKGATNEKLFF
16	TRBV18	TRBJ1-5	NA	CASSPVGSYSNQPQHF
18	TRBV4-3	TRBJ2-2	NA	CASSQESGTSGYTGELFF
16	TRBV4-2	TRBJ2-3	NA	CASSRNRDLSTDTQYF
16	TRBV6-4	TRBJ1-2	NA	CASSAQINGSPGGYTF
15	TRBV27	TRBJ2-1	NA	CASKTTRGVGNEQFF
14	TRBV15	TRBJ2-2	NA	CATRRDWNTGELFF
15	TRBV5-1	TRBJ2-1	NA	CASSLPGTGNNEQFF
13	TRBV6-5	TRBJ2-3	few	CASQTGASDTQYF
14	TRBV6-5	TRBJ1-5	NA	CASRLGQSNQPQHF